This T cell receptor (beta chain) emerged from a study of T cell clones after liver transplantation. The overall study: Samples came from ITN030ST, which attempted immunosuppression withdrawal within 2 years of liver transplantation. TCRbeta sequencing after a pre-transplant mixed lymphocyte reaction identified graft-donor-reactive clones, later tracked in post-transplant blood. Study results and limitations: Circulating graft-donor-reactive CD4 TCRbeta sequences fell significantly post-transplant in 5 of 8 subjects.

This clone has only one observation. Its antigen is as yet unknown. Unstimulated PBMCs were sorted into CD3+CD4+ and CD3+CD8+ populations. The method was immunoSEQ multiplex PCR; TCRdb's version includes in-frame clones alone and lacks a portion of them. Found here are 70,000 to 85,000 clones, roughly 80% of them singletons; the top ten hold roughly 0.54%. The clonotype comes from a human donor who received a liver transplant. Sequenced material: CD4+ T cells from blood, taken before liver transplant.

The CDR3 sequence: CASSPRTGEGEKLFF. CDR3 nucleotides: TGTGCCAGCAGTCCCAGGACAGGGGAGGGAGAAAAACTGTTTTTT. V and J are TRBV6-5 and TRBJ1-4; 9 bases agree with TRBD1. After removal of 5 bases from V and 8 bases from J, the junction contained 9 bases not matched to a gene. This CDR3 is built from 15 residues. CDR1 and CDR2 from the germline V gene are MNHEY and SVGAGI.